A single sample gave rise to the 9 T cell receptor beta chains below, sequenced in a study of vaccination and CD4 T cells after COVID-19. With the Oncomine TCR Beta short-read assay, DNA from cultured CD4+ T cells was sequenced. TCRdb ran MiXCR on the PCR reads and lists one entry per CDR3 protein. The sample shows roughly 13,000 distinct CDR3 sequences, 60% to 70% of them seen only once. Treatment meaning: approximately 9-day PBMC culture with coronavirus spike peptide pools or control peptides (ViraFEST assay). Their recognized antigens are unknown. Sequenced: CD4+ T cells from blood, cultured in vitro. Receptors were obtained from a human donor who had recovered from COVID-19.

The rearrangement uses TRBV19 and TRBJ2-3; tentative D call: TRBD2 (6 bases). The CDR3 is 15 residues long. Deletions cut 5 bases from V and 2 bases from J, with 14 bases between. Germline assignment: CDR1 LNHDA and CDR2 SQIVND (reference sequence). The DNA of the CDR3 is TGTGCCAGTAGTTTTGGCGGGGTGGTCACAGATACGCAGTATTTT. Protein sequence: CASSFGGVVTDTQYF.

The sample holds a few counts of this clonotype. This sequence joins TRBV7-6 and TRBJ2-7; 7 bases map to TRBD1. CDR3 length: 14 amino acids. CDR1 and CDR2 from the germline V gene are SGHVS and FNYEAQ. The ends lost 5 bases at V and 5 bases at J; junction bases unmatched: 9. The CDR3 DNA reads as TGTGCCAGCAGCCCCCTGACAGGGTGGAACGAGCAGTACTTC. Encoded protein: CASSPLTGWNEQYF.

This clonotype has a handful of counts. V and J are TRBV4-3 and TRBJ1-6; TRBD1 might be the D (5 bases). CDR1 and CDR2 from the germline V gene are LGHNA and YSLEER. The CDR3 totals 15 residues. Between the trimmed V and J ends, which lost 2 bases and 7 bases, there was a span of 12 bases. The CDR3 nucleotides read TGCGCCAGCAGCCAACAACGGGACGGGAATTCACCCCTCCACTTT. It is translated as CASSQQRDGNSPLHF.

In its sample, this clonotype was seen a few times. J is TRBJ1-1 and V is TRBV7-3; TRBD1 is a possible D gene (5 bases). V was trimmed by 6 bases and J by 4 bases, leaving 12 bases between them. The length of the CDR3 is 13 residues. Germline lookup yields CDR1 SGHTA and CDR2 FQGTGA. The CDR3 DNA is TGTGCCAGCAGTACTGACAGTCGCACTGAAGCTTTCTTT. Its translation: CASSTDSRTEAFF.

This rearrangement joins TRBV19 to TRBJ2-7; weak D call: TRBD2 (5 bases). The CDR3 loop spans 15 amino acids. With 1 base removed from V and 2 bases from J, the gap between germline ends came to 12 bases. CDR1 and CDR2 (germline): LNHDA, SQIVND (reference sequence). The CDR3 coding sequence is TGTGCCAGTAGTATAGCGCGGGCCGGGACCTACGAGCAGTACTTC. Its translation is CASSIARAGTYEQYF.

This chain uses TRBV7-9 with TRBJ2-5, with D hard to call. Germline V gene sequence: CDR1 SEHNR, CDR2 FQNEAQ (reference sequence). Trimming shortened V by 5 bases and J by 3 bases, and 4 bases separated the two germline ends. This CDR3 has 11 residues. For the CDR3, the DNA is TGTGCCAGCAGCATAAAAGAGACCCAGTACTTC. It encodes CASSIKETQYF.

This clonotype occurred once. This sequence joins TRBV6-1 and TRBJ1-5, with 10 bases fitting TRBD1. J was trimmed by 6 bases and V by 6 bases; bases with no gene match: 8. CDR1 and CDR2 from the germline V gene are MNHNS and SASEGT. The CDR3 has 15 residues. The CDR3 DNA reads as TGTGCCAGCAGACAGACAGGGGGCGCGGGTCAGCCCCAGCATTTT. Protein: CASRQTGGAGQPQHF.

This clonotype showed up just a few times. This chain joins TRBV12-3 or TRBV12-4 and TRBJ1-6; TRBD1 agrees at 7 bases. The CDR3 has 15 residues. V lost 7 bases and J lost 7; bases outside the gene matches: 10. In DNA, the CDR3 is TGTGCCAGCACCCGGCGGGGACAGTTGAATTCACCCCTCCACTTT. Its protein is CASTRRGQLNSPLHF.

The chain carries TRBV19 and TRBJ2-3; 7 nucleotides line up with TRBD1. Losses at the gene ends were 6 bases for V and 5 bases for J; bases not matched to a gene: 5. The CDR3 consists of 13 residues. CDR1 is LNHDA and CDR2 is SQIVND in the germline V gene (reference sequence). As DNA, the CDR3 is TGTGCCAGTAGCATTAACAGGGGAGATACGCAGTATTTT. This sequence encodes CASSINRGDTQYF.